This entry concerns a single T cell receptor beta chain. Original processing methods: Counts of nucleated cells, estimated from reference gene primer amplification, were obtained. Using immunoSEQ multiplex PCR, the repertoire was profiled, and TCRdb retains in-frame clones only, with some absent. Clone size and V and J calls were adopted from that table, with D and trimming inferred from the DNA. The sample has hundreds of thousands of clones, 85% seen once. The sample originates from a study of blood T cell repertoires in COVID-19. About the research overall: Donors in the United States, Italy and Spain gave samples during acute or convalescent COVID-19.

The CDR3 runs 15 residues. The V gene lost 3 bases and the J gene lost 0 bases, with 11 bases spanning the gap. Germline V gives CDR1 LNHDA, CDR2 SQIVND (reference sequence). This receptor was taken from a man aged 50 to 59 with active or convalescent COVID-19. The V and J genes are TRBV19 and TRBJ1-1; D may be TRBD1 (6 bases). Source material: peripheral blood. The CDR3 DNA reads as TGTGCCAGTAGTATTACCGGGACATTGAACACTGAAGCTTTCTTT. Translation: CASSITGTLNTEAFF.